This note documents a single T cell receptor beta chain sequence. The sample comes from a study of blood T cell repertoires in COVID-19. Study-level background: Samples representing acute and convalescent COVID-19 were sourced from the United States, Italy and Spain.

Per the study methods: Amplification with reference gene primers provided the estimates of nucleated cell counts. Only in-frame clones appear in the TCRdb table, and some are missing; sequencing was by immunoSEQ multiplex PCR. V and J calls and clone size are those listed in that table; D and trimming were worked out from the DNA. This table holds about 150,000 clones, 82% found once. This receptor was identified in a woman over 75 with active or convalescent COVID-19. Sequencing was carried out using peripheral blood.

This CDR3 is CASSGIRGGDGELFF. As DNA, the CDR3 is TGTGCCAGCAGTGGGATTCGGGGGGGAGACGGGGAGCTGTTTTTT. The rearrangement joins TRBV2 to TRBJ2-2; 8 nucleotides line up with TRBD2. Per the germline V gene, CDR1 is SNHLY and CDR2 is FYNNEI. The CDR3 extends over 15 amino acids. The V gene end was trimmed by 4 bases and the J gene end by 7 bases; junction bases not matched to a gene: 8.